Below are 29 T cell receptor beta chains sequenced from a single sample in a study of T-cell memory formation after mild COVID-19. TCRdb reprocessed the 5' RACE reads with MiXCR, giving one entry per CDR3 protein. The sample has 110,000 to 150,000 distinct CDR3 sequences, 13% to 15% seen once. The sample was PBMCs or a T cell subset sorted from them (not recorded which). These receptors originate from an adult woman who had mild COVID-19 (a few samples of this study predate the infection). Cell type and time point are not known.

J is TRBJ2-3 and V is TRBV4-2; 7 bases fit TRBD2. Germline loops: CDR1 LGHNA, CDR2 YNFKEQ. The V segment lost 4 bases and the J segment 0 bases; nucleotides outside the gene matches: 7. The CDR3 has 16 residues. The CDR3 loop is CASSPMGGTSTDTQYF. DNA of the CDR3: TGTGCCAGCAGCCCCATGGGGGGGACTAGCACAGATACGCAGTATTTT.

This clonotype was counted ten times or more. The CDR3: CASSLSGSGNEQFF. The CDR3 DNA is TGTGCCAGCAGTTTATCAGGCTCAGGCAATGAGCAGTTCTTC. This chain connects TRBV27 to TRBJ2-1; D gene ambiguous. The CDR3 is 14 residues long. Between the trimmed V and J ends, which lost 0 bases and 6 bases, there was a span of 9 bases. Germline V lookup: CDR1 MNHEY, CDR2 SMNVEV (reference sequence).

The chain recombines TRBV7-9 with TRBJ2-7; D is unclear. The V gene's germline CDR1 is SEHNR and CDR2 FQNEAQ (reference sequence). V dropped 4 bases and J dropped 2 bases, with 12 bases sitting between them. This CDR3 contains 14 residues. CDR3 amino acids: CASSSLVQPYEQYF. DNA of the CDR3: TGTGCCAGCAGCTCACTCGTACAGCCCTACGAGCAGTACTTC.

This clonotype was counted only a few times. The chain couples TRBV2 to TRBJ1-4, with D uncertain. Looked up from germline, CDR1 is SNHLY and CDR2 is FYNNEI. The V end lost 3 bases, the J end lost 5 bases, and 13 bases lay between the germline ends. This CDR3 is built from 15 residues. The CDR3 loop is CASSDIVESNEKLFF. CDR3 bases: TGTGCCAGCAGTGATATCGTGGAATCGAATGAAAAACTGTTTTTT.

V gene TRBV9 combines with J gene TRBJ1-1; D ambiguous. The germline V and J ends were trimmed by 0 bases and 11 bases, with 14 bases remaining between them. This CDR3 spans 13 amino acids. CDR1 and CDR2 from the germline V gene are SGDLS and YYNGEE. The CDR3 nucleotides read TGTGCCAGCAGCGTAGGAGCTCTTAGCCAGGCTTTCTTT. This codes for CASSVGALSQAFF.

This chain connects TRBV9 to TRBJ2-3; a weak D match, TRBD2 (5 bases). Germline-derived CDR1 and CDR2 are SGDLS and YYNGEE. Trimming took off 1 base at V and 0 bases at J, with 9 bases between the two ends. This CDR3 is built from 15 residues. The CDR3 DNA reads TGTGCCAGCAGCGTAAGCGGTTACAGCACAGATACGCAGTATTTT. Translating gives CASSVSGYSTDTQYF. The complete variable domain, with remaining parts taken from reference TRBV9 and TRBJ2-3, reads DSGVTQTPKHLITATGQRVTLRCSPRSGDLSVYWYQQSLDQGLQFLIQYYNGEERAKGNILERFSAQQFPDLHSELNLSSLELGDSALYFCASSVSGYSTDTQYFGPGTRLTVL.

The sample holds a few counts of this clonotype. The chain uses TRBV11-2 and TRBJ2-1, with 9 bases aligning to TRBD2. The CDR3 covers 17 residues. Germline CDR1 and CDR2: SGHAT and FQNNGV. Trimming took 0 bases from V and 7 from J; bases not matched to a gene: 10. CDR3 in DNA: TGTGCCAGCAGCTTAGATCCGGCGACTAGCGGATCAAATGAGCAGTTCTTC. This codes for CASSLDPATSGSNEQFF.

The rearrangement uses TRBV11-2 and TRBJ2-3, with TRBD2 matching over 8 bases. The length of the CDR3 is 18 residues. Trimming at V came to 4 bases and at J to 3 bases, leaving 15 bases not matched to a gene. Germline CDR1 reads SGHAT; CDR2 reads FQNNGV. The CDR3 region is CASSSLAGMSPWTDTQYF. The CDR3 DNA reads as TGTGCCAGCAGCTCCTTAGCGGGGATGTCCCCTTGGACAGATACGCAGTATTTT.

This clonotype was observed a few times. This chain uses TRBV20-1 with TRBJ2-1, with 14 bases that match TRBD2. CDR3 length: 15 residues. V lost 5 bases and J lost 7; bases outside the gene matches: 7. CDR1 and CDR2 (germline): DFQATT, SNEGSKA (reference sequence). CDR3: CSARTSGGLGNEQFF. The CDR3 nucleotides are TGCAGTGCTCGGACTAGCGGGGGGCTCGGGAATGAGCAGTTCTTC.

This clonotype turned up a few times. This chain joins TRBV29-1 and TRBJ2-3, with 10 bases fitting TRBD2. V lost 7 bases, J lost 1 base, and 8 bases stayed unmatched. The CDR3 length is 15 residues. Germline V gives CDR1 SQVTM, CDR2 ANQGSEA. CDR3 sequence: CSDVSGGAGTDTQYF. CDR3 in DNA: TGCAGCGATGTGAGCGGGGGGGCCGGCACAGATACGCAGTATTTT.

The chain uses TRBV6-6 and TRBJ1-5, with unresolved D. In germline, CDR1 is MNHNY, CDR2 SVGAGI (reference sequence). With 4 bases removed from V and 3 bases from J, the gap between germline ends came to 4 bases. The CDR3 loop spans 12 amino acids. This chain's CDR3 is CASSSLNQPQHF. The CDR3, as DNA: TGTGCCAGCAGTTCTCTCAATCAGCCCCAGCATTTT.

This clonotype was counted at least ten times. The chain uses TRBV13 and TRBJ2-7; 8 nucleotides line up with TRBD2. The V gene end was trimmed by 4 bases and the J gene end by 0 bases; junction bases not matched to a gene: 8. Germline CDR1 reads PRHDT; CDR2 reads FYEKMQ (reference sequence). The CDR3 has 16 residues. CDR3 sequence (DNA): TGTGCCAGCAGCTCAGGCCCGGGGACTAGCTCCTACGAGCAGTACTTC. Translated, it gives CASSSGPGTSSYEQYF.

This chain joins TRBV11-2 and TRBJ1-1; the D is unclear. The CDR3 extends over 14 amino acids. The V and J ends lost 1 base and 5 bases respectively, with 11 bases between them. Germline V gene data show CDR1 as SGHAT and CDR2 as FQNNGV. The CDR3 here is CASSLATPGTEAFF. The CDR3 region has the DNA TGTGCCAGCAGCTTAGCCACGCCCGGGACTGAAGCTTTCTTT.

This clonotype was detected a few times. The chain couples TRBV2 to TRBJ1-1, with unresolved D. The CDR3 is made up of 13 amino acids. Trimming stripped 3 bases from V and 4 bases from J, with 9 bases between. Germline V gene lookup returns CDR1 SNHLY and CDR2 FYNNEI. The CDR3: CASSEEDGTEAFF. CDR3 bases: TGTGCCAGCAGTGAGGAGGATGGCACTGAAGCTTTCTTT. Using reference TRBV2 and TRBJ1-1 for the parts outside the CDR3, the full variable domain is EPEVTQTPSHQVTQMGQEVILRCVPISNHLYFYWYRQILGQKVEFLVSFYNNEISEKSEIFDDQFSVERPDGSNFTLKIRSTKLEDSAMYFCASSEEDGTEAFFGQGTRLTVV.

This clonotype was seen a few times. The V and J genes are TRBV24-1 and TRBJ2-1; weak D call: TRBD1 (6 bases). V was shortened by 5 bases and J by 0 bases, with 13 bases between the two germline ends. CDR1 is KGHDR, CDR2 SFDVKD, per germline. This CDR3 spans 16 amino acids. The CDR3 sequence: CATSGLTGSSYNEQFF. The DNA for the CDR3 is TGTGCCACCAGTGGGCTGACAGGCAGCTCCTACAATGAGCAGTTCTTC.

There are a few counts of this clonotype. The CDR3 region is CSGDYGYTF. CDR3 nucleotide sequence: TGCAGTGGAGACTATGGCTACACCTTC. V usage is TRBV20-1 and J usage is TRBJ1-2; D remains ambiguous. The CDR3 covers 9 residues. Germline CDR1 reads DFQATT; CDR2 reads SNEGSKA (reference sequence). Trimming took 7 bases from V and 3 from J, leaving 3 bases between them.

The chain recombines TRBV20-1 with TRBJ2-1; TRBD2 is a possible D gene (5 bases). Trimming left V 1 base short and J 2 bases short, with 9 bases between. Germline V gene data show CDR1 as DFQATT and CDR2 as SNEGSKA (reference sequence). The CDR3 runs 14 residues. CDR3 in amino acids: CSARASSPYNEQFF. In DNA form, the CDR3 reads TGCAGTGCTAGAGCGTCTAGCCCCTACAATGAGCAGTTCTTC.

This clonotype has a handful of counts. The DNA of the CDR3 is TGCAGTGCTAGCTCGGGACAGCACCCAGCCTACGAGCAGTACTTC. Protein sequence: CSASSGQHPAYEQYF. The genes are TRBV20-1 and TRBJ2-7; 7 bases align to TRBD1. CDR1 is DFQATT, CDR2 SNEGSKA, per germline (reference sequence). V shed 3 bases and J 2 bases; nucleotides not matched to a gene: 10. The CDR3 consists of 15 residues.

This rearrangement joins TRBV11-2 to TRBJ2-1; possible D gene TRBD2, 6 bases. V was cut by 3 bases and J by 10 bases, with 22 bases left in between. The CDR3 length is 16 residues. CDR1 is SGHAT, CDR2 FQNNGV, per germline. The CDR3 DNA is TGTGCCAGCAGCTTCCAACTCGGGACTCCCTTTGGGGAGCAGTTCTTC. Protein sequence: CASSFQLGTPFGEQFF.

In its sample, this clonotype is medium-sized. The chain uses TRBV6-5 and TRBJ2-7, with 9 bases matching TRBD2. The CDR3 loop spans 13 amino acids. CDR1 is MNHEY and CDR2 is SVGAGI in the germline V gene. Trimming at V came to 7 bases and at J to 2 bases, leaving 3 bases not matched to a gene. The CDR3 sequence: CASKLAGPYEQYF. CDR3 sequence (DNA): TGTGCCAGCAAACTAGCGGGCCCCTACGAGCAGTACTTC.

The CDR3 reads CASSLEFETGVLDTEAFF. The CDR3 DNA reads as TGCGCCAGCAGCTTGGAGTTTGAGACAGGGGTCTTGGACACTGAAGCTTTCTTT. V usage is TRBV5-1 and J usage is TRBJ1-1; 8 nucleotides align to TRBD1. The germline gives CDR1 SGHRS, CDR2 YFSETQ. The junction had 13 bases not matched to a gene; V was cut back by 0 bases and J by 3 bases. This CDR3 is 18 amino acids long. The variable domain in full, completed from reference TRBV5-1 and TRBJ1-1, reads KAGVTQTPRYLIKTRGQQVTLSCSPISGHRSVSWYQQTPGQGLQFLFEYFSETQRNKGNFPGRFSGRQFSNSRSEMNVSTLELGDSALYLCASSLEFETGVLDTEAFFGQGTRLTVV.

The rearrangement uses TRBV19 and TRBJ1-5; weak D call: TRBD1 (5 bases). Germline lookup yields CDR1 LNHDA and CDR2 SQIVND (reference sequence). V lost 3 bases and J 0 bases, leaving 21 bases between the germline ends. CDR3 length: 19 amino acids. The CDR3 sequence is CASSIKWMIGHDSNQPQHF. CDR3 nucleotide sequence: TGTGCCAGTAGTATTAAGTGGATGATTGGACATGATAGCAATCAGCCCCAGCATTTT. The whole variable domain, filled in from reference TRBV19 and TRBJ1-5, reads DGGITQSPKYLFRKEGQNVTLSCEQNLNHDAMYWYRQDPGQGLRLIYYSQIVNDFQKGDIAEGYSVSREKKESFPLTVTSAQKNPTAFYLCASSIKWMIGHDSNQPQHFGDGTRLSIL.

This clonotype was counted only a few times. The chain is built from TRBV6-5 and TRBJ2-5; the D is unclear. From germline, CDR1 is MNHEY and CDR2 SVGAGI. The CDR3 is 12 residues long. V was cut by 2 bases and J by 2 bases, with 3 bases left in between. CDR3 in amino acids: CASSYAQETQYF. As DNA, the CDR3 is TGTGCCAGCAGTTACGCGCAAGAGACCCAGTACTTC.

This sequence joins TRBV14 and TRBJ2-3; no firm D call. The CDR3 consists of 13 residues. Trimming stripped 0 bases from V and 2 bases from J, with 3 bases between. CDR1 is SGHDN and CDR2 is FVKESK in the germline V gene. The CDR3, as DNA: TGTGCCAGCAGCCAAGAGCACACAGATACGCAGTATTTT. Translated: CASSQEHTDTQYF.

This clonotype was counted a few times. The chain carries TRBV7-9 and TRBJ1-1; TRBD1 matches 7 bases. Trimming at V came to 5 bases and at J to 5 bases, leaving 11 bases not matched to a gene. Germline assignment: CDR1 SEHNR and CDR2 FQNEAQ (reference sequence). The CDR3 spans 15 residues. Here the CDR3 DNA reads TGTGCCAGCAGCCCACAGGGGACAGTTAGGACTGAAGCTTTCTTT. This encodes CASSPQGTVRTEAFF.

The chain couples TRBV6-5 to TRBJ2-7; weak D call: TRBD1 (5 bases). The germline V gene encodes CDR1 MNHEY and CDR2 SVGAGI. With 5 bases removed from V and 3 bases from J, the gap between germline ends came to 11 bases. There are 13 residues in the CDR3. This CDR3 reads CASSPWGLYEQYF. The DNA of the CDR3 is TGTGCCAGCAGTCCTTGGGGCCTCTACGAGCAGTACTTC.

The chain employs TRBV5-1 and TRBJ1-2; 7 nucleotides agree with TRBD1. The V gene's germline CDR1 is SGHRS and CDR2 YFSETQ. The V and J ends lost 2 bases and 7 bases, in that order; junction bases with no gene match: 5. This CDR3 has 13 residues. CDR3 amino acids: CASSFGGGGGYTF. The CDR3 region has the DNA TGCGCCAGCAGCTTCGGAGGGGGCGGTGGCTACACCTTC. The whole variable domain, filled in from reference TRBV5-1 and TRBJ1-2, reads KAGVTQTPRYLIKTRGQQVTLSCSPISGHRSVSWYQQTPGQGLQFLFEYFSETQRNKGNFPGRFSGRQFSNSRSEMNVSTLELGDSALYLCASSFGGGGGYTFGSGTRLTVV.

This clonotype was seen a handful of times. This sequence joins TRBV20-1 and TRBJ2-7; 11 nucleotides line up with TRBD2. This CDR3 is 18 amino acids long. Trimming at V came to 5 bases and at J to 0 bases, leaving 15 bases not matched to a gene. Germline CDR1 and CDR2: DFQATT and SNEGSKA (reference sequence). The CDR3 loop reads CSAYTYAGTSGSSYEQYF. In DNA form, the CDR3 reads TGCAGTGCTTATACTTACGCCGGAACTAGCGGGAGCTCCTACGAGCAGTACTTC.

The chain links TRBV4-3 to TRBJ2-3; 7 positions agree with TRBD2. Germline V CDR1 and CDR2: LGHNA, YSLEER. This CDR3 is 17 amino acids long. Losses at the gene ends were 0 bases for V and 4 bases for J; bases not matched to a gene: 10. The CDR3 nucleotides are TGCGCCAGCAGCCAAGATCCCCCGGGGGGTGGAGCAGATACGCAGTATTTT. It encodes CASSQDPPGGGADTQYF.